This T cell receptor beta chain was sequenced during a study of T cells in Graves' hyperthyroidism and ophthalmopathy. Study at large: Peripheral blood sampling occurred at initial diagnosis, before any treatment.

TCR beta CDR3 region amplification was performed from RNA transcripts. HTBI primers drove first-round RT-PCR of the TCR CDR3. Using its own MiXCR run on the multiplex PCR reads, TCRdb lists one record per CDR3 protein. This sample has 300,000 to 450,000 distinct CDR3 sequences, with 14% to 15% found just once. Trimming removed 0 bases at V and 3 bases at J, with 8 bases between. CDR1 and CDR2 (germline): SNHLY, FYNNEI. The CDR3 spans 15 residues. This rearrangement joins TRBV2 to TRBJ1-4, with D hard to call. This TCR derives from a woman aged 25-40 years with Graves' hyperthyroidism. Sequencing was performed on blood. The DNA of the CDR3 is TGTGCCAGCAGTGAAGCGCGGGGTTCTAATGAAAAACTGTTTTTT. It encodes CASSEARGSNEKLFF.